This section outlines one T cell receptor (beta chain) sequence together with its context. Its antigen remains unidentified. The sample originates from a study of Tregs in tolerant kidney transplant recipients. Related graft donors supplied nonmyeloablative bone marrow transplants, and mixed chimerism was transient. The V gene's germline CDR1 is MNHEY and CDR2 SMNVEV (reference sequence). This CDR3 contains 16 residues. V gave up 3 bases and J gave up 8 bases; unmatched junction bases: 11. Regarding the study as a whole: Activated donor B cell expansion appeared to reveal the most relevant donor-specific TCRbeta repertoire.

The table came from immunoSEQ multiplex PCR; TCRdb's copy has only in-frame clones and leaves some out. Found here are 84,000 or so clones, 80% to 95% of them singletons; the top ten hold roughly 1.5%. This sequence joins TRBV27 and TRBJ1-2, with 11 bases fitting TRBD1. This specimen consisted of CD4+ T cells from blood (PBMCs), obtained 12 months after the transplant. This TCR derives from a human patient who received a combined kidney and bone marrow transplant. The T cells may partly be graft donor cells. The CDR3 region has the DNA TGTGCCAGCAGTTTTTCGATCGCGGGACAGGGGGGGGGCTACACCTTC. Translated: CASSFSIAGQGGGYTF.